Each of the 7 T cell receptor beta chains below was sequenced from the same sample in a study of regulatory T cells in long-lasting Graves disease. Time point denoted: newly diagnosed GD, antithyroid drugs for less than 3 months. Preparation of the TCR library used RNA extracted from PBMCs. Both iRepertoire HTBI primers and Arm-PCR of CDR3 regions were used to build the TCR beta libraries. A single record per CDR3 protein comes from TCRdb applying MiXCR to the multiplex PCR reads. Among a few hundred thousand distinct CDR3 sequences listed, roughly 16% were seen once. In addition, the sample was reused for a study of T cells in Graves' hyperthyroidism and ophthalmopathy.

The sample consisted of peripheral blood mononuclear cells (PBMCs), taken at new diagnosis, from a patient treated with antithyroid drugs. The receptor set was obtained from a woman aged 18-29 years with Graves disease.

This clonotype was recorded many times. The chain carries TRBV30 and TRBJ1-1; D is unresolved. Germline CDR1 and CDR2: GTSNPN and SVGIG (reference sequence). The ends were cut back, 8 bases at V and 0 bases at J, with 10 bases in the middle. The CDR3 extends over 12 amino acids. The CDR3 loop reads CAGDQLNTEAFF. As DNA, the CDR3 is TGTGCCGGTGACCAGCTGAACACTGAAGCTTTCTTT. Combining the CDR3 with reference TRBV30 and TRBJ1-1 gives the whole variable domain SQTIHQWPATLVQPVGSPLSLECTVEGTSNPNLYWYRQAAGRGLQLLFYSVGIGQISSEVPQNLSASRPQDRQFILSSKKLLLSDSGFYLCAGDQLNTEAFFGQGTRLTVV.

The DNA for the CDR3 is TGTGCCACCAGTGATCCTAGGGCATCTGGGGCCAACGTCCTGACTTTC. It encodes CATSDPRASGANVLTF. The chain combines TRBV24-1 with TRBJ2-6; no firm D call. There are 16 residues in the CDR3. The V gene lost 3 bases and the J gene lost 1 base, with 9 bases spanning the gap. Germline V gene data show CDR1 as KGHDR and CDR2 as SFDVKD.

This clonotype was seen at least ten times. The genes are TRBV6-5 and TRBJ2-7; 8 nucleotides match TRBD1. CDR3 length equals 16 residues. With V trimmed by 2 bases and J by 3 bases, 9 bases remained unmatched. Germline V gene lookup returns CDR1 MNHEY and CDR2 SVGAGI. The CDR3 sequence: CASSYGQGIVNYEQYF. The CDR3 nucleotides are TGTGCCAGCAGTTACGGACAGGGAATAGTTAACTACGAGCAGTACTTC.

This clonotype was detected ten times or more. The rearrangement uses TRBV11-2 and TRBJ2-1, with D possibly matching TRBD2 (6 bases). Germline CDR1 SGHAT, CDR2 FQNNGV. The V and J ends lost 2 bases and 8 bases respectively, with 13 bases between them. The length of the CDR3 is 14 residues. This CDR3 reads CASSLPGSPDEQFF. The CDR3 DNA reads as TGTGCCAGCAGCTTACCCGGGAGTCCGGATGAGCAGTTCTTC.

Of note for this clonotype: This may come from a read error, since a much larger clone is one base off. DNA of the CDR3: TGCAGTGTTAAGACGGGGGCCGCACGGGACACTGAAGCTTTCTTT. Residues: CSVKTGAARDTEAFF. The rearrangement links TRBV20-1 to TRBJ1-1; TRBD1 might be the D (6 bases). This CDR3 region has 15 residues. Germline assignment: CDR1 DFQATT and CDR2 SNEGSKA (reference sequence). V was clipped by 7 bases and J by 3 bases, with 21 bases between them.

The chain employs TRBV6-4 and TRBJ2-2, with D uncertain. Germline loops: CDR1 MRHNA, CDR2 SNTAGT. Between the trimmed V and J ends, which lost 4 bases and 3 bases, there was a span of 9 bases. This CDR3 contains 14 residues. This chain's CDR3 is CASSASLDTGELFF. As DNA, the CDR3 is TGTGCCAGCAGTGCCTCTTTGGACACCGGGGAGCTGTTTTTT.

This chain joins TRBV2 and TRBJ1-2; TRBD1 agrees at 10 bases. V trimming: 6 bases; J trimming: 2 bases; junction bases outside the gene matches: 18. This CDR3 is built from 19 residues. Per the germline V gene, CDR1 is SNHLY and CDR2 is FYNNEI. CDR3 in amino acids: CASRRDSALGTGENYGYTF. In DNA, the CDR3 is TGTGCCAGCAGGCGTGACTCTGCCCTCGGGACAGGGGAAAACTATGGCTACACCTTC.